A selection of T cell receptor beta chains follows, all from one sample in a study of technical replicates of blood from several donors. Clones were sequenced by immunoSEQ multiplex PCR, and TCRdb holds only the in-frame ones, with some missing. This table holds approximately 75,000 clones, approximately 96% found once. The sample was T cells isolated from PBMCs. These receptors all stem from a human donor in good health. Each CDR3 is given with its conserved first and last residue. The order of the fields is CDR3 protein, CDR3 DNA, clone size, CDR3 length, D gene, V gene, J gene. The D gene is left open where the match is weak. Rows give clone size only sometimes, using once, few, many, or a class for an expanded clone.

CDR3 protein: CASSSSRTTDTQYF
CDR3 DNA: TGCGCCAGCAGTTCCTCTAGAACCACAGATACGCAGTATTTT
clone size: -
CDR3 length: 14
D gene: -
V gene: TRBV5-1
J gene: TRBJ2-3

CDR3 protein: CASSADRGGIKRQFF
CDR3 DNA: TGTGCCAGCAGTGCAGACAGGGGCGGTATCAAGCGGCAGTTCTTC
clone size: once
CDR3 length: 15
D gene: TRBD1
V gene: TRBV6-5
J gene: TRBJ2-1

CDR3 protein: CASSLSYEQYF
CDR3 DNA: TGTGCCAGCTCCCTATCCTACGAGCAGTACTTC
clone size: -
CDR3 length: 11
D gene: -
V gene: TRBV25-1
J gene: TRBJ2-7

CDR3 protein: CASSPGLLVGYTF
CDR3 DNA: TGTGCCAGCAGTCCTGGACTGCTTGTAGGCTACACCTTC
clone size: -
CDR3 length: 13
D gene: -
V gene: TRBV6-6
J gene: TRBJ1-2

CDR3 protein: CASRVRGSGNTIYF
CDR3 DNA: TGTGCCAGCCGAGTCCGTGGCTCTGGAAACACCATATATTTT
clone size: -
CDR3 length: 14
D gene: -
V gene: TRBV19
J gene: TRBJ1-3

CDR3 protein: CASSWGRDRGYTF
CDR3 DNA: TGTGCCAGCAGCTGGGGCCGCGACAGGGGCTACACCTTC
clone size: -
CDR3 length: 13
D gene: -
V gene: TRBV5-4
J gene: TRBJ1-2

CDR3 protein: CAWVVAPRQTQYF
CDR3 DNA: TGTGCCTGGGTAGTAGCCCCCCGGCAGACCCAGTACTTC
clone size: -
CDR3 length: 13
D gene: -
V gene: TRBV30
J gene: TRBJ2-5

CDR3 protein: CASSYQGQGVNTEAFF
CDR3 DNA: TGTGCCAGCAGTTATCAAGGACAGGGGGTAAACACTGAAGCTTTCTTT
clone size: -
CDR3 length: 16
D gene: TRBD1
V gene: TRBV27
J gene: TRBJ1-1

CDR3 protein: CASSLQVNQPQHF
CDR3 DNA: TGTGCCAGCAGTCTACAGGTAAATCAGCCCCAGCATTTT
clone size: -
CDR3 length: 13
D gene: -
V gene: TRBV6-4
J gene: TRBJ1-5

CDR3 protein: CAIPKGGREETYEQYF
CDR3 DNA: TGTGCCATCCCTAAGGGTGGCAGGGAAGAGACCTACGAGCAGTACTTC
clone size: -
CDR3 length: 16
D gene: -
V gene: TRBV7-9
J gene: TRBJ2-7

CDR3 protein: CASSESVGGDTGELFF
CDR3 DNA: TGTGCCAGCAGTGAAAGCGTCGGGGGGGACACCGGGGAGCTGTTTTTT
clone size: -
CDR3 length: 16
D gene: TRBD2
V gene: TRBV2
J gene: TRBJ2-2

CDR3 protein: CASSLDRVGYEQYF
CDR3 DNA: TGTGCCAGCAGCCTAGACAGGGTTGGGTACGAGCAGTACTTC
clone size: -
CDR3 length: 14
D gene: TRBD1
V gene: TRBV11-1
J gene: TRBJ2-7

CDR3 protein: CASSLGLAGGSTQYF
CDR3 DNA: TGTGCCAGCAGCCTAGGACTAGCGGGAGGTTCTACCCAGTACTTC
clone size: -
CDR3 length: 15
D gene: TRBD2
V gene: TRBV7-8
J gene: TRBJ2-5

CDR3 protein: CASSGGQGNMFGYTF
CDR3 DNA: TGTGCCAGTAGTGGGGGACAGGGGAATATGTTTGGCTACACCTTC
clone size: once
CDR3 length: 15
D gene: TRBD1
V gene: TRBV19
J gene: TRBJ1-2

CDR3 protein: CASSAGGPLTDTQYF
CDR3 DNA: TGTGCCAGCAGCGCTGGAGGGCCCCTCACAGATACGCAGTATTTT
clone size: -
CDR3 length: 15
D gene: -
V gene: TRBV11-3
J gene: TRBJ2-3

CDR3 protein: CASSEITSGRGTQYF
CDR3 DNA: TGTGCCAGCAGCGAGATAACTAGCGGGAGGGGTACGCAGTATTTT
clone size: -
CDR3 length: 15
D gene: TRBD2
V gene: TRBV9
J gene: TRBJ2-3

CDR3 protein: CASSQLMRADQPQHF
CDR3 DNA: TGTGCCAGCAGCCAATTAATGAGGGCTGATCAGCCCCAGCATTTT
clone size: -
CDR3 length: 15
D gene: -
V gene: TRBV4-2
J gene: TRBJ1-5

CDR3 protein: CATKGWQKETQYF
CDR3 DNA: TGTGCCACCAAGGGGTGGCAGAAAGAGACCCAGTACTTC
clone size: -
CDR3 length: 13
D gene: -
V gene: TRBV19
J gene: TRBJ2-5

CDR3 protein: CASSLSGTPEGYEQYF
CDR3 DNA: TGTGCCAGCAGCTTATCGGGGACCCCGGAGGGTTACGAGCAGTACTTC
clone size: -
CDR3 length: 16
D gene: -
V gene: TRBV11-2
J gene: TRBJ2-7

CDR3 protein: CASSQDFLEQYF
CDR3 DNA: TGTGCCAGCAGCCAAGACTTTCTCGAGCAGTACTTC
clone size: -
CDR3 length: 12
D gene: -
V gene: TRBV4-2
J gene: TRBJ2-7

CDR3 protein: CAISESWEGSDTQYF
CDR3 DNA: TGTGCCATCAGTGAGTCCTGGGAGGGGTCAGATACGCAGTATTTT
clone size: -
CDR3 length: 15
D gene: TRBD2
V gene: TRBV10-3
J gene: TRBJ2-3

CDR3 protein: CSAQAGPGTGGLGELFF
CDR3 DNA: TGCAGCGCGCAAGCCGGACCCGGGACAGGGGGCTTGGGGGAGCTGTTTTTT
clone size: -
CDR3 length: 17
D gene: TRBD1
V gene: TRBV29-1
J gene: TRBJ2-2

CDR3 protein: CASTSGSAVFYEQYF
CDR3 DNA: TGTGCCAGTACTTCCGGGTCAGCGGTTTTTTACGAGCAGTACTTC
clone size: -
CDR3 length: 15
D gene: -
V gene: TRBV2
J gene: TRBJ2-7

CDR3 protein: CATPARASGRPDNEQFF
CDR3 DNA: TGTGCCACCCCCGCGAGGGCTAGCGGGAGGCCAGACAATGAGCAGTTCTTC
clone size: -
CDR3 length: 17
D gene: TRBD2
V gene: TRBV7-9
J gene: TRBJ2-1

CDR3 protein: CATSSSGGLSYEQYF
CDR3 DNA: TGTGCCACCAGTTCAAGCGGGGGACTCTCCTACGAGCAGTACTTC
clone size: -
CDR3 length: 15
D gene: TRBD2
V gene: TRBV15
J gene: TRBJ2-7

CDR3 protein: CASSLSGLTRETQYF
CDR3 DNA: TGTGCCAGCAGCTTAAGCGGGTTGACGAGAGAGACCCAGTACTTC
clone size: -
CDR3 length: 15
D gene: -
V gene: TRBV7-3
J gene: TRBJ2-5

CDR3 protein: CASSVTGAGPYEQYF
CDR3 DNA: TGTGCCAGCAGCGTTACAGGGGCCGGTCCCTACGAGCAGTACTTC
clone size: -
CDR3 length: 15
D gene: TRBD1
V gene: TRBV13
J gene: TRBJ2-7

CDR3 protein: CASSQDIGGNTGELFF
CDR3 DNA: TGTGCCAGCAGCCAAGACATTGGCGGAAACACCGGGGAGCTGTTTTTT
clone size: -
CDR3 length: 16
D gene: -
V gene: TRBV4-2
J gene: TRBJ2-2

CDR3 protein: CSALEVEQFF
CDR3 DNA: TGCAGTGCTCTCGAGGTCGAGCAGTTCTTC
clone size: -
CDR3 length: 10
D gene: -
V gene: TRBV20-1
J gene: TRBJ2-1

CDR3 protein: CASNFRQGKQPQHF
CDR3 DNA: TGTGCCAGCAATTTCCGACAGGGTAAACAGCCCCAGCATTTT
clone size: -
CDR3 length: 14
D gene: TRBD1
V gene: TRBV6-1
J gene: TRBJ1-5

CDR3 protein: CASSFGLAGVSGELFF
CDR3 DNA: TGTGCCAGCAGCTTCGGGCTAGCGGGAGTCTCCGGGGAGCTGTTTTTT
clone size: -
CDR3 length: 16
D gene: TRBD2
V gene: TRBV7-2
J gene: TRBJ2-2

CDR3 protein: CASSLPPVGEQYF
CDR3 DNA: TGTGCCAGCAGCCTGCCTCCGGTTGGTGAGCAGTACTTC
clone size: -
CDR3 length: 13
D gene: -
V gene: TRBV7-2
J gene: TRBJ2-7

CDR3 protein: CASSQAPSQGLEQFF
CDR3 DNA: TGCGCCAGCAGCCAAGCCCCGAGTCAGGGACTTGAGCAGTTCTTC
clone size: -
CDR3 length: 15
D gene: -
V gene: TRBV4-1
J gene: TRBJ2-1

CDR3 protein: CASSLATSSNQPQHF
CDR3 DNA: TGTGCCAGCAGCTTAGCAACTTCTAGCAATCAGCCCCAGCATTTT
clone size: once
CDR3 length: 15
D gene: -
V gene: TRBV7-9
J gene: TRBJ1-5

CDR3 protein: CASSRGQVVNEKLFF
CDR3 DNA: TGTGCCAGCAGTCGCGGACAGGTGGTTAATGAAAAACTGTTTTTT
clone size: -
CDR3 length: 15
D gene: TRBD1
V gene: TRBV28
J gene: TRBJ1-4

CDR3 protein: CASSPTTGSGGGGRGTQYF
CDR3 DNA: TGCGCCAGCAGCCCCACGACGGGTAGCGGGGGGGGCGGGCGTGGTACGCAGTATTTT
clone size: -
CDR3 length: 19
D gene: TRBD2
V gene: TRBV4-1
J gene: TRBJ2-3

CDR3 protein: CASSITAQPQHF
CDR3 DNA: TGTGCCAGTAGTATTACAGCTCAGCCCCAGCATTTT
clone size: -
CDR3 length: 12
D gene: -
V gene: TRBV19
J gene: TRBJ1-5

CDR3 protein: CASHGGLDTQYF
CDR3 DNA: TGTGCCAGTCACGGGGGACTAGATACGCAGTATTTT
clone size: -
CDR3 length: 12
D gene: -
V gene: TRBV19
J gene: TRBJ2-3

CDR3 protein: CASSGLRGTEAFF
CDR3 DNA: TGCGCCAGCAGTGGACTGCGAGGGACTGAAGCTTTCTTT
clone size: -
CDR3 length: 13
D gene: -
V gene: TRBV10-1
J gene: TRBJ1-1

CDR3 protein: CASSQGLATSYEQYF
CDR3 DNA: TGCGCCAGCAGCCAAGGACTAGCGACATCCTACGAGCAGTACTTC
clone size: -
CDR3 length: 15
D gene: TRBD2
V gene: TRBV4-1
J gene: TRBJ2-7

CDR3 protein: CASMGGLAGVYNEQFF
CDR3 DNA: TGCGCCAGCATGGGTGGGCTAGCGGGAGTCTACAATGAGCAGTTCTTC
clone size: -
CDR3 length: 16
D gene: TRBD2
V gene: TRBV10-2
J gene: TRBJ2-1

CDR3 protein: CASSEFLAGNEQFF
CDR3 DNA: TGTGCCAGCAGTGAGTTTCTAGCGGGTAATGAGCAGTTCTTC
clone size: -
CDR3 length: 14
D gene: TRBD2
V gene: TRBV2
J gene: TRBJ2-1

CDR3 protein: CASSLLALSSYNEQFF
CDR3 DNA: TGTGCCAGCAGTTTACTAGCGCTTAGCTCCTACAATGAGCAGTTCTTC
clone size: -
CDR3 length: 16
D gene: -
V gene: TRBV28
J gene: TRBJ2-1

CDR3 protein: CASSLRQSYEQYF
CDR3 DNA: TGCGCCAGCAGCCTGAGACAGTCGTACGAGCAGTACTTC
clone size: -
CDR3 length: 13
D gene: -
V gene: TRBV5-1
J gene: TRBJ2-7

CDR3 protein: CASSPQWTEAYEQYF
CDR3 DNA: TGTGCCAGCTCACCACAGTGGACTGAGGCCTACGAGCAGTACTTC
clone size: -
CDR3 length: 15
D gene: -
V gene: TRBV18
J gene: TRBJ2-7

CDR3 protein: CASGDWTGGNQPQHF
CDR3 DNA: TGTGCTAGTGGCGACTGGACAGGGGGGAATCAGCCCCAGCATTTT
clone size: once
CDR3 length: 15
D gene: TRBD1
V gene: TRBV12-5
J gene: TRBJ1-5

CDR3 protein: CASSLLASATYEQYF
CDR3 DNA: TGCGCCAGCAGCTTGTTGGCTAGCGCTACCTACGAGCAGTACTTC
clone size: once
CDR3 length: 15
D gene: -
V gene: TRBV5-1
J gene: TRBJ2-7

CDR3 protein: CASRQGPTHGYTF
CDR3 DNA: TGTGCCAGCAGACAGGGGCCCACTCATGGCTACACCTTC
clone size: -
CDR3 length: 13
D gene: TRBD1
V gene: TRBV5-8
J gene: TRBJ1-2

CDR3 protein: CASSQGTGREAFF
CDR3 DNA: TGCGCCAGCAGCCAGGGGACAGGGAGAGAAGCTTTCTTT
clone size: -
CDR3 length: 13
D gene: TRBD1
V gene: TRBV4-1
J gene: TRBJ1-1

CDR3 protein: CASSFQGYEQYF
CDR3 DNA: TGTGCCAGCAGCTTCCAGGGCTACGAGCAGTACTTC
clone size: -
CDR3 length: 12
D gene: -
V gene: TRBV5-8
J gene: TRBJ2-7

CDR3 protein: CASSLPYEPLIQYF
CDR3 DNA: TGCGCCAGCAGCTTGCCCTACGAGCCCTTAATTCAGTACTTC
clone size: -
CDR3 length: 14
D gene: -
V gene: TRBV5-1
J gene: TRBJ2-7